This passage covers 20 T cell receptor beta chains from one sample sequenced in a study of Ad26.COV2.S vaccination and SARS-CoV-2 variants (dated by TCRdb to the early 2020s). The receptor library was made with the immunoSEQ multiplex PCR assay. TCRdb re-hosts the immuneACCESS table, in-frame sequences only. Its copies lack some clones; in the studies checked, an unresolved V gene accounts for under half of them, and the cause for the rest is not known. The sample records approximately 400,000 clones, around 84% of which are singletons. The top ten clonotypes cover about 3.3% of the sample. The treatment or condition label for this specimen denotes: 15 to 20 received Ad26.COV2.S at low or high dose, single or two shots; several received placebo; per-sample allocation not given. Repertoires of vaccine and placebo recipients were sequenced from samples collected on day 63 after the first injection.

Source: peripheral blood, taken in a trial of Ad26.COV2.S vaccine versus placebo. The receptors were gathered from a person between 18 and 60 years old who received the Ad26.COV2.S COVID-19 vaccine or a placebo.

The rearrangement links TRBV5-4 to TRBJ1-6; D is ambiguous. The germline V and J ends were trimmed by 0 bases and 0 bases, with 10 bases remaining between them. The CDR3 consists of 17 residues. CDR1 is SGHNT, CDR2 YYREEE, per germline (reference sequence). The CDR3 spells CASSLDALSSYNSPLHF. As DNA, the CDR3 is TGTGCCAGCAGCTTGGACGCCTTGAGCTCCTATAATTCACCCCTCCACTTT. The variable domain in full, completed from reference TRBV5-4 and TRBJ1-6, reads ETGVTQSPTHLIKTRGQQVTLRCSSQSGHNTVSWYQQALGQGPQFIFQYYREEENGRGNFPPRFSGLQFPNYSSELNVNALELDDSALYLCASSLDALSSYNSPLHFGNGTRLTVT.

The chain employs TRBV10-1 and TRBJ2-2, with D unclear. The CDR3 is 14 residues long. CDR1 and CDR2 from the germline V gene are WNHNN and SYGVQD (reference sequence). Trimming removed 6 bases from V and 6 bases from J, with 14 bases in between. The CDR3 sequence: CASSRDPGSGELFF. For the CDR3, the DNA is TGCGCCAGCAGCCGAGATCCGGGCTCCGGGGAGCTGTTTTTT.

This clone has a handful of counts. One end of the junction fails to match germline, which may point to a read error. The chain links TRBV28 to TRBJ2-7; TRBD2 agrees at 11 bases. In germline, CDR1 is MDHEN, CDR2 SYDVKM. The CDR3 has 15 amino acids. The CDR3 reads CASSTGASGRTSAPF. The CDR3 bases are TGTGCCAGCAGTACGGGGGCTAGCGGGAGGACCAGCGCCCCCTTC. The complete variable domain, with remaining parts taken from reference TRBV28 and TRBJ2-7, reads DVKVTQSSRYLVKRTGEKVFLECVQDMDHENMFWYRQDPGLGLRLIYFSYDVKMKEKGDIPEGYSVSREKKERFSLILESASTNQTSMYLCASSTGASGRTSAPFGPGTRLTVT.

The chain has TRBV11-2 and TRBJ2-1; TRBD2 matches 9 bases. This CDR3 has 16 residues. Germline V lookup: CDR1 SGHAT, CDR2 FQNNGV. The junction had 9 bases not matched to a gene; V was cut back by 1 base and J by 8 bases. CDR3 nucleotides: TGTGCCAGCAGCTTAGTCGAAGCGGGAGGAGGTTATGAGCAGTTCTTC. Its protein product is CASSLVEAGGGYEQFF.

The genes are TRBV25-1 and TRBJ2-7, with D uncertain. The CDR3 is 12 residues long. Germline lookup yields CDR1 MGHDK and CDR2 SYGVNS. The germline V and J ends were trimmed by 5 bases and 4 bases, with 9 bases remaining between them. CDR3 DNA: TGTGCCAGCAGTCAAACCCTATACGAGCAGTACTTC. This gives the protein CASSQTLYEQYF.

The chain joins TRBV11-2 to TRBJ2-2; a weak D match, TRBD2 (6 bases). Germline loops: CDR1 SGHAT, CDR2 FQNNGV. The V end lost 5 bases, the J end lost 6 bases, and 13 bases lay between the germline ends. This CDR3 spans 14 amino acids. The CDR3 is CASSVAPGAGELFF. The DNA for the CDR3 is TGTGCCAGCAGCGTCGCCCCGGGGGCCGGGGAGCTGTTTTTT.

Here the CDR3 DNA reads TGTGCCACCAGCAGAAGAGGGGGCTCTGGGGCCAACGTCCTGACTTTC. Its translation: CATSRRGGSGANVLTF. This rearrangement joins TRBV15 to TRBJ2-6; maybe TRBD1 (6 bases). Germline values: CDR1 LNHNV, CDR2 YYDKDF (reference sequence). CDR3 length: 16 residues. The germline V and J ends were trimmed by 2 bases and 0 bases, with 8 bases remaining between them.

The chain links TRBV27 to TRBJ2-7; TRBD1 matches 7 bases. Trimming removed 5 bases from V and 0 bases from J; junction bases left unmatched: 4. CDR1 and CDR2 (germline): MNHEY, SMNVEV (reference sequence). This CDR3 region has 14 residues. Here the CDR3 reads CASSPRQGSYEQYF. The CDR3 coding sequence is TGTGCCAGCAGTCCCAGACAGGGCTCCTACGAGCAGTACTTC.

This clone has more than one count but fewer than ten. This chain connects TRBV24-1 to TRBJ1-5; D gene uncertain. Trimming cost V 4 bases and J 9 bases, with 12 bases left between them. Per the germline V gene, CDR1 is KGHDR and CDR2 is SFDVKD. The CDR3 contains 13 residues. The CDR3 spells CATSEAYHAPQHF. In DNA form, the CDR3 reads TGTGCCACCAGTGAAGCCTATCATGCGCCCCAGCATTTT.

The gene calls are TRBV12-3 or TRBV12-4 and TRBJ2-1; D is uncertain. The CDR3 spans 11 residues. V shed 7 bases and J shed 10 bases, with 11 bases lying between them. The CDR3 bases are TGTGCCAGCACTCAAACCGGGGAGCAGTTCTTC. Its translation is CASTQTGEQFF.

The J gene is TRBJ2-7, the V gene TRBV19; perhaps D is TRBD1 or TRBD2 (5 bases each). Germline V gene lookup returns CDR1 LNHDA and CDR2 SQIVND (reference sequence). The CDR3 is 15 amino acids. The V end was cut by 5 bases, the J end by 7 bases, with 21 bases between. Written as DNA, the CDR3 is TGTGCCAGTAGTCCGGTTGAGGGGATAACTTGGGAGCAGTACTTC. Protein product: CASSPVEGITWEQYF.

The genes are TRBV29-1 and TRBJ1-2, with D perhaps TRBD1 (6 bases). The germline V and J ends were trimmed by 3 bases and 5 bases, with 13 bases remaining between them. This CDR3 is 13 amino acids long. Germline V gene sequence: CDR1 SQVTM, CDR2 ANQGSEA. The CDR3 nucleotides are TGCAGCGTTGATCGGGGGCGTTCATATGGCTACACCTTC. It yields the protein CSVDRGRSYGYTF. Complete variable domain (other parts from reference TRBV29-1 and TRBJ1-2): SAVISQKPSRDICQRGTSLTIQCQVDSQVTMMFWYRQQPGQSLTLIATANQGSEATYESGFVIDKFPISRPNLTFSTLTVSNMSPEDSSIYLCSVDRGRSYGYTFGSGTRLTVV.

The rearrangement links TRBV5-8 to TRBJ1-6, with D perhaps matching TRBD1 (5 bases). Trimming shortened V by 1 base and J by 10 bases, and 18 bases separated the two germline ends. This CDR3 spans 16 amino acids. CDR1 and CDR2 (germline): SGHTS, YDEGEE. The CDR3 nucleotides read TGTGCCAGCAGCTTGCAACCAGGGACGGTTGGATCACCCCTCCACTTT. Protein sequence: CASSLQPGTVGSPLHF. The full variable domain, in which reference TRBV5-8 and TRBJ1-6 provide the parts outside the CDR3, is EAGVTQSPTHLIKTRGQQATLRCSPISGHTSVYWYQQALGLGLQFLLWYDEGEERNRGNFPPRFSGRQFPNYSSELNVNALELEDSALYLCASSLQPGTVGSPLHFGNGTRLTVT.

The chain combines TRBV18 with TRBJ2-7; 7 nucleotides align to TRBD1. The CDR3 covers 15 residues. Germline CDR1 KGHSH, CDR2 LQKENI. V gave up 6 bases and J gave up 2 bases; unmatched junction bases: 10. The CDR3 protein is CASSKDRSQTYEQYF. In DNA form, the CDR3 reads TGTGCCAGCTCGAAGGACAGGAGCCAGACCTACGAGCAGTACTTC.

The V call is TRBV11-2, the J call TRBJ2-5, with 8 bases identical to TRBD2. Germline V gives CDR1 SGHAT, CDR2 FQNNGV. This CDR3 has 17 amino acids. V was clipped by 5 bases and J by 5 bases; unmatched bases: 16. The CDR3 bases are TGTGCCAGCAGCAACCCTAGGCGGGGGGCAAAAGTGGAGACCCAGTACTTC. It is translated as CASSNPRRGAKVETQYF.

The rearrangement joins TRBV3-1 (or the pseudogene TRBV3-2) to TRBJ1-2; D may be TRBD1 (5 bases). The CDR3 has 20 residues. CDR1 and CDR2 from the germline V gene are LGHDT and YNNKEL (reference sequence). V lost 1 base and J lost 0, with 24 bases in between. The CDR3 protein is CASSQGAEDMDGHSNYGYTF. CDR3 bases: TGTGCCAGCAGCCAAGGAGCCGAAGACATGGACGGACATTCTAACTATGGCTACACCTTC.

The genes are TRBV6-5 and TRBJ2-7, with D unclear. The V gene's germline CDR1 is MNHEY and CDR2 SVGAGI. The CDR3 sequence is 14 residues long. V shed 7 bases and J shed 4 bases, with 17 bases lying between them. Here the CDR3 DNA reads TGTGCCAGCAATCCTCGCGACTCCCTATACGAGCAGTACTTC. The encoded protein is CASNPRDSLYEQYF.

V is TRBV6-5 and J is TRBJ1-5; no definite D call. Trimming took 8 bases from V and 0 from J, leaving 11 bases between them. The CDR3 totals 14 residues. Germline V CDR1 and CDR2: MNHEY, SVGAGI. CDR3 loop: CASLPEISNQPQHF. DNA of the CDR3: TGTGCCAGCCTACCAGAGATTAGCAATCAGCCCCAGCATTTT.

In the case of this clone: The sample holds other DNA sequences that translate to the same CDR3. The chain couples TRBV27 to TRBJ2-6; the D gene is possibly TRBD1 (5 bases). V was clipped by 8 bases and J by 1 base, with 6 bases between them. This CDR3 is built from 13 residues. In germline, CDR1 is MNHEY, CDR2 SMNVEV (reference sequence). The CDR3 nucleotides are TGTGCCAGCTCAGGGTCTGGGGCCAACGTCCTGACTTTC. Its protein product is CASSGSGANVLTF.

This clone was detected only a few times. This chain links TRBV11-3 with TRBJ2-1; 7 bases agree with TRBD2. Germline assignment: CDR1 SGHNT and CDR2 YENEEA. This CDR3 has 14 amino acids. Trimming removed 1 base from V and 9 bases from J; junction bases left unmatched: 6. CDR3 sequence: CASSLGGREGEQFF. The CDR3 nucleotides read TGTGCCAGCAGCTTAGGAGGAAGGGAGGGTGAGCAGTTCTTC.